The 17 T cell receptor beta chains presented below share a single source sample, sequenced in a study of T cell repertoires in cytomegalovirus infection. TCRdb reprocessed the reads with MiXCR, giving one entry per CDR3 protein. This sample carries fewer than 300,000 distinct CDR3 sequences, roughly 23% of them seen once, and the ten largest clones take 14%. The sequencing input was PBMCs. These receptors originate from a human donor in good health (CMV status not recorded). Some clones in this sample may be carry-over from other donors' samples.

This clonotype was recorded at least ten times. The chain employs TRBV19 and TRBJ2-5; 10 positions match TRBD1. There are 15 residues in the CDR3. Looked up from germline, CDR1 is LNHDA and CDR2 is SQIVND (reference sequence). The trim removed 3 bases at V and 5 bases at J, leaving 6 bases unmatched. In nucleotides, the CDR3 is TGTGCCAGTAGTATGAGGACAGGGGGGGTCGAGACCCAGTACTTC. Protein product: CASSMRTGGVETQYF.

CDR3 amino acids: CASSGGRGQETQYF. For the CDR3, the DNA is TGTGCCAGCAGCGGGGGCCGCGGACAAGAGACCCAGTACTTC. The genes are TRBV7-4 and TRBJ2-5; the D gene is possibly TRBD1 (6 bases). V shed 5 bases and J shed 2 bases, with 12 bases lying between them. Germline CDR1 and CDR2: SGHVT and SQSDAQ. This CDR3 region has 14 residues.

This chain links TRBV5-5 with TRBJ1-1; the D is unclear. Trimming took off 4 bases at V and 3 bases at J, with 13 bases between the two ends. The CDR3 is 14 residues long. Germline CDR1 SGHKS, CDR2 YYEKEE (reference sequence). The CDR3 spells CASSLGGYDTEAFF. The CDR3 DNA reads TGTGCCAGCAGCCTTGGCGGGTATGACACTGAAGCTTTCTTT. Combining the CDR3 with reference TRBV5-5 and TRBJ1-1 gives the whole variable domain DAGVTQSPTHLIKTRGQQVTLRCSPISGHKSVSWYQQVLGQGPQFIFQYYEKEERGRGNFPDRFSARQFPNYSSELNVNALLLGDSALYLCASSLGGYDTEAFFGQGTRLTVV.

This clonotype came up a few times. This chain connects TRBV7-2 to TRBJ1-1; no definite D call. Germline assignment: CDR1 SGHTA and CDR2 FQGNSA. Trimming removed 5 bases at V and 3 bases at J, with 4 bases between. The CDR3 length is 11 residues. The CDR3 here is CASSEDTEAFF. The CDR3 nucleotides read TGTGCCAGCAGCGAGGACACTGAAGCTTTCTTT.

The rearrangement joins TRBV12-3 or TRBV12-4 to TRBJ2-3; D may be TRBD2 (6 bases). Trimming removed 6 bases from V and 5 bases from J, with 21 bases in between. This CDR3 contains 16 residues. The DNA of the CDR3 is TGTGCCAGCAGCAACACCCGGGGGAGTTGGGGAGATACGCAGTATTTT. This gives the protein CASSNTRGSWGDTQYF.

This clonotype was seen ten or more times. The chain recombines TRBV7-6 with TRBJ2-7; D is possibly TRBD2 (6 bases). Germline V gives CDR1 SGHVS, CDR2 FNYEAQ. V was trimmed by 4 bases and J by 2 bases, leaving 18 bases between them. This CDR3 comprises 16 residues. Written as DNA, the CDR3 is TGTGCCAGCAGCTCCCCAGCGGAGGGCGAAACCTACGAGCAGTACTTC. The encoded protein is CASSSPAEGETYEQYF. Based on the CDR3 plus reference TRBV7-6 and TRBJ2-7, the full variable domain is GAGVSQSPRYKVTKRGQDVALRCDPISGHVSLYWYRQALGQGPEFLTYFNYEAQQDKSGLPNDRFSAERPEGSISTLTIQRTEQRDSAMYRCASSSPAEGETYEQYFGPGTRLTVT.

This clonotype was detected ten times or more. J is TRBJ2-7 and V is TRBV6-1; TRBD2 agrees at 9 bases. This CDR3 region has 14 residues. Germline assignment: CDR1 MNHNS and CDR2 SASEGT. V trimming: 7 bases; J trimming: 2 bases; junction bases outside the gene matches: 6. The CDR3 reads CASKPGLATYEQYF. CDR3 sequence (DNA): TGTGCCAGCAAACCGGGACTAGCCACCTACGAGCAGTACTTC.

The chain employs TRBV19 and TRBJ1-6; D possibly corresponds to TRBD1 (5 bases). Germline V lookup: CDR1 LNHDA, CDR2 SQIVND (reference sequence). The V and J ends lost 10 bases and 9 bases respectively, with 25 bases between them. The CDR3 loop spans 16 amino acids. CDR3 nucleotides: TGTGCCATAAACCGGGACGCCAGAAGTAGGCCTTCACCCCTCCACTTT. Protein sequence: CAINRDARSRPSPLHF.

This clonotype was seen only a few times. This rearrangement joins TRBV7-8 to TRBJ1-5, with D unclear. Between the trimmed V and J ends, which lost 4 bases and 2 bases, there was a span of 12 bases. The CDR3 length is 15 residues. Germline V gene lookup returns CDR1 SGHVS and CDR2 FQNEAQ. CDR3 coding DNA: TGTGCCAGCAGCTCGGTACTAGGCGGCAATCAGCCCCAGCATTTT. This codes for CASSSVLGGNQPQHF.

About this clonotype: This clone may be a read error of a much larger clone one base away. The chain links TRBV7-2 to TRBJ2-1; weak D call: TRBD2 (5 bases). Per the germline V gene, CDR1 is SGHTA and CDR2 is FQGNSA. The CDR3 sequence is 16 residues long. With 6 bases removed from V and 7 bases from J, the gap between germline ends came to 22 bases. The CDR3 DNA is TGTGCCAGCAGTTTCAGCGGCTCACCCCTGGGGAATGAGCAGTTCTTC. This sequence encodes CASSFSGSPLGNEQFF.

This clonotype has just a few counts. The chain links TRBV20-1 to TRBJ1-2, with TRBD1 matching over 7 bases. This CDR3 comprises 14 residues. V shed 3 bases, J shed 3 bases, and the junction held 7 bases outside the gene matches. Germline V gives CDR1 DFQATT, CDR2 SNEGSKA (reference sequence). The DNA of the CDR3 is TGCAGTGCTAGCTTCGGGACAGTCGACTATGGCTACACCTTC. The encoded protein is CSASFGTVDYGYTF.

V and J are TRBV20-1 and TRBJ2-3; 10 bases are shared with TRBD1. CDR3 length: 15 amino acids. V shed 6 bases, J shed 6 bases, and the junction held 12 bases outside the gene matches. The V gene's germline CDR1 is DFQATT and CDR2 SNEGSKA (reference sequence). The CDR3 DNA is TGCAGTGCCGCAGACAGGGGGCAGGGTTTGGATACGCAGTATTTT. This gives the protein CSAADRGQGLDTQYF.

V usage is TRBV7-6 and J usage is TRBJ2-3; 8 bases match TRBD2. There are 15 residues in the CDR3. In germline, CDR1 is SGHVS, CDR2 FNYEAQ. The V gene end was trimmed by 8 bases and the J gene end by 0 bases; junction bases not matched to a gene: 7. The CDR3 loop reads CASARLATSTDTQYF. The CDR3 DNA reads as TGTGCCAGCGCCCGACTAGCGACTAGCACAGATACGCAGTATTTT.

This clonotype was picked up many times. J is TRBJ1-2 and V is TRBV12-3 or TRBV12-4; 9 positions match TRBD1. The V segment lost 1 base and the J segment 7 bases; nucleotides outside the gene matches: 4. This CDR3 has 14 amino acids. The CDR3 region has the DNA TGTGCCAGCAGTTTAGGTAGGACAGGGGCTGGCTACACCTTC. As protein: CASSLGRTGAGYTF.

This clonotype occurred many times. CDR3 sequence reads: CASSPPAGVVNEQFF. The CDR3 nucleotides read TGTGCCAGCAGCCCGCCGGCGGGAGTAGTAAATGAGCAGTTCTTC. V and J are TRBV7-8 and TRBJ2-1; 7 positions agree with TRBD2. The CDR3 consists of 15 residues. J was trimmed by 7 bases and V by 5 bases; bases with no gene match: 11. CDR1 is SGHVS and CDR2 is FQNEAQ in the germline V gene.

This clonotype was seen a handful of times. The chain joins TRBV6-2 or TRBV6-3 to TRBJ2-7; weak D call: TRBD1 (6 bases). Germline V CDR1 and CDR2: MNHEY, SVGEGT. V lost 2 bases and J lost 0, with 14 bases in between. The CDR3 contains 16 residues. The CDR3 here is CASSYGQGKGSYEQYF. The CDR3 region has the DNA TGTGCCAGCAGTTACGGGCAGGGGAAGGGCTCCTACGAGCAGTACTTC.

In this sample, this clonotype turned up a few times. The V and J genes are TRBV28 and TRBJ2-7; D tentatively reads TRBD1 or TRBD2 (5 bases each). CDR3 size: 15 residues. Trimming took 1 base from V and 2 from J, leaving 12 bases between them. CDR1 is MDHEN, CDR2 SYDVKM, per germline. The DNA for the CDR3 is TGTGCCAGCAGTTTATCCCGGGACCGAACCTACGAGCAGTACTTC. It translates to CASSLSRDRTYEQYF. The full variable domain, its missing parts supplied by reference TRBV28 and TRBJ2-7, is DVKVTQSSRYLVKRTGEKVFLECVQDMDHENMFWYRQDPGLGLRLIYFSYDVKMKEKGDIPEGYSVSREKKERFSLILESASTNQTSMYLCASSLSRDRTYEQYFGPGTRLTVT.